Below are 21 T cell receptor beta chains sequenced from a single sample in a study of T cells in Graves' hyperthyroidism and ophthalmopathy. Regions amplified from RNA transcripts were the TCR beta CDR3 regions. The TCR CDR3 first-round RT-PCR relied on the HTBI primer set. TCRdb reanalysed the multiplex PCR reads using MiXCR and keeps one entry per CDR3 protein. The table records some 250,000 distinct CDR3 sequences, approximately 15% of them present only once. Sequenced material: blood. These receptors came from a woman between 35 and 50 years old with Graves' hyperthyroidism that later progressed to Graves' ophthalmopathy.

The chain employs TRBV19 and TRBJ2-3, with 7 bases that match TRBD2. This CDR3 has 13 residues. Germline V gene sequence: CDR1 LNHDA, CDR2 SQIVND (reference sequence). J gave up 4 bases and V 6 bases, and 4 bases lay outside the gene matches. CDR3 nucleotides: TGTGCCAGTAGGATCAGCGGGGCAGATACGCAGTATTTT. This translates into CASRISGADTQYF.

This clonotype was recorded at least ten times. CDR3 DNA sequence: TGCAGTGCTAGAGATCGGGGGCGGGGGGGGAGGTACCCTCCCTATGGCTACACCTTC. This sequence encodes CSARDRGRGGRYPPYGYTF. The chain employs TRBV20-1 and TRBJ1-2; D is perhaps TRBD1 (6 bases). V dropped 0 bases and J dropped 4 bases, with 27 bases sitting between them. Germline CDR1 and CDR2: DFQATT and SNEGSKA (reference sequence). This CDR3 has 19 residues.

This clonotype was seen ten or more times. As DNA, the CDR3 is TGTGCCACCAGTGAACAGGGCTACGAGCAGTACTTC. Amino acids: CATSEQGYEQYF. The chain is built from TRBV24-1 and TRBJ2-7; D might be TRBD1 (6 bases). With 4 bases removed from V and 3 bases from J, the gap between germline ends came to 6 bases. CDR1 KGHDR and CDR2 SFDVKD come from the germline V gene. CDR3 length: 12 residues.

This chain uses TRBV19 with TRBJ2-7, with 8 positions matching TRBD1. Trimming cost V 3 bases and J 6 bases; bases outside gene matches: 4. CDR1 is LNHDA and CDR2 is SQIVND in the germline V gene (reference sequence). CDR3 length: 13 amino acids. CDR3 sequence reads: CASSMAGGGEQYF. The CDR3 DNA reads as TGTGCCAGTAGTATGGCAGGGGGCGGCGAGCAGTACTTC.

This clonotype came up many times. The chain couples TRBV9 to TRBJ1-3; the D gene is possibly TRBD1 (6 bases). Germline V gives CDR1 SGDLS, CDR2 YYNGEE. The CDR3 length is 15 residues. The germline V and J ends were trimmed by 0 bases and 4 bases, with 11 bases remaining between them. The CDR3 DNA reads as TGTGCCAGCAGCGTAGTCCCGGGACAAGGAAACACCATATATTTT. Translated: CASSVVPGQGNTIYF.

This chain joins TRBV19 and TRBJ2-1; D not certain. The V gene's germline CDR1 is LNHDA and CDR2 SQIVND (reference sequence). Trimming cost V 10 bases and J 0 bases, with 10 bases left between them. The CDR3 extends over 13 amino acids. The CDR3 spells CATTPSSYNEQFF. In DNA, the CDR3 is TGTGCCACGACCCCGAGCTCCTACAATGAGCAGTTCTTC.

This clonotype was detected many times. The chain combines TRBV11-2 with TRBJ2-7, with D maybe TRBD2 (5 bases). Trimming removed 7 bases from V and 5 bases from J, with 18 bases in between. Germline V gene data show CDR1 as SGHAT and CDR2 as FQNNGV. The CDR3 is made up of 14 amino acids. CDR3 DNA sequence: TGTGCCAGCACCCGGTGGCTACTGGAGGACGAGCAGTACTTC. This encodes CASTRWLLEDEQYF.

This clonotype was recorded many times. This chain joins TRBV18 and TRBJ2-7; perhaps TRBD1 as D (6 bases). Per germline, CDR1 KGHSH and CDR2 LQKENI. Trimming shortened V by 3 bases and J by 2 bases, and 14 bases separated the two germline ends. The length of the CDR3 is 15 residues. CDR3 sequence (DNA): TGTGCCAGCTCACCGAAACGACAGGTGGCCTACGAGCAGTACTTC. Amino acid sequence: CASSPKRQVAYEQYF.

This clonotype appeared many times. The genes are TRBV10-2 and TRBJ2-3, with TRBD2 identical over 7 bases. The CDR3 totals 14 residues. V shed 4 bases and J 3 bases; nucleotides not matched to a gene: 4. The germline V gene has CDR1 WSHSY and CDR2 SAAADI. This CDR3 is CASSAAGATDTQYF. CDR3 nucleotide sequence: TGCGCCAGCAGTGCGGCGGGAGCGACAGATACGCAGTATTTT.

This clonotype came up many times. The chain is built from TRBV28 and TRBJ2-1; no clear D. CDR1 and CDR2 (germline): MDHEN, SYDVKM. This CDR3 contains 15 residues. Trimming took 1 base from V and 0 from J, leaving 7 bases between them. The CDR3 loop is CASSLFMSSYNEQFF. The CDR3 DNA sequence: TGTGCCAGCAGTTTATTTATGAGCTCCTACAATGAGCAGTTCTTC.

This clonotype has ten or more counts. V is TRBV2 and J is TRBJ2-1, with 13 bases lining up with TRBD2. The CDR3 consists of 17 residues. Germline V gives CDR1 SNHLY, CDR2 FYNNEI. The V gene end was trimmed by 9 bases and the J gene end by 2 bases; junction bases not matched to a gene: 10. This CDR3 reads CARRKLAGGGTYNEQFF. Here the CDR3 DNA reads TGTGCCAGAAGAAAACTAGCGGGGGGGGGCACCTACAATGAGCAGTTCTTC.

This clonotype was found many times. This rearrangement joins TRBV28 to TRBJ2-7; no clear D. Germline CDR1 reads MDHEN; CDR2 reads SYDVKM. The ends were cut back, 6 bases at V and 2 bases at J, with 14 bases in the middle. This CDR3 is 14 amino acids long. CDR3 residues: CASSPSHVTYEQYF. The CDR3 bases are TGTGCCAGCAGCCCCTCACACGTCACCTACGAGCAGTACTTC.

This clonotype showed up many times. This chain uses TRBV19 with TRBJ1-5; D uncertain. V lost 9 bases, J lost 6 bases, and 15 bases lay in between. The CDR3 sequence is 13 residues long. Germline V lookup: CDR1 LNHDA, CDR2 SQIVND (reference sequence). The CDR3 coding sequence is TGTGCCAGCCTTACAAACGACGGTCAGCCCCAGCATTTT. Protein: CASLTNDGQPQHF. Variable domain in full (rest from reference TRBV19 and TRBJ1-5): DGGITQSPKYLFRKEGQNVTLSCEQNLNHDAMYWYRQDPGQGLRLIYYSQIVNDFQKGDIAEGYSVSREKKESFPLTVTSAQKNPTAFYLCASLTNDGQPQHFGDGTRLSIL.

This clonotype turned up a few times. Because it lacks the conserved phenylalanine or tryptophan at the end, this CDR3 is likely a read error. The V call is TRBV7-9, the J call TRBJ1-1; tentative D call: TRBD1 (5 bases). Trimming left V 2 bases short and J 0 bases short, with 13 bases between. Per germline, CDR1 SEHNR and CDR2 FQNEAQ (reference sequence). The CDR3 has 16 residues. The CDR3 spells CASSLSGGLMNTEAFL. In DNA, the CDR3 is TGTGCCAGCAGCTTATCTGGGGGACTGATGAACACTGAAGCTTTCCTT.

The J gene is TRBJ2-1, the V gene TRBV6-1; TRBD2 agrees at 13 bases. Per germline, CDR1 MNHNS and CDR2 SASEGT. This CDR3 has 17 amino acids. The ends lost 5 bases at V and 4 bases at J; junction bases unmatched: 8. The CDR3 here is CASSQGLAGAKYNEQFF. The CDR3 bases are TGTGCCAGCAGTCAAGGACTAGCGGGAGCTAAGTACAATGAGCAGTTCTTC.

The rearrangement uses TRBV7-8 and TRBJ2-5, with 9 bases identical to TRBD2. In germline, CDR1 is SGHVS, CDR2 FQNEAQ. V dropped 1 base and J dropped 5; count of bases not matched to a gene: 17. The CDR3 has 19 amino acids. The CDR3 DNA reads TGTGCCAGCAGCTTAGTTGGTTTGAGGGCTAGCGGGAATACGGAGACCCAGTACTTC. It encodes CASSLVGLRASGNTETQYF.

This clonotype was seen at least ten times. This chain joins TRBV14 and TRBJ2-2; the D gene is possibly TRBD1 (6 bases). V shed 5 bases and J shed 0 bases, with 10 bases lying between them. The CDR3 totals 15 residues. CDR1 SGHDN and CDR2 FVKESK come from the germline V gene. The CDR3 DNA is TGTGCCAGCAGCTACGGGACACCGAACACCGGGGAGCTGTTTTTT. Encoded protein: CASSYGTPNTGELFF. The whole variable domain, remainder taken from reference TRBV14 and TRBJ2-2, is EAGVTQFPSHSVIEKGQTVTLRCDPISGHDNLYWYRRVMGKEIKFLLHFVKESKQDESGMPNNRFLAERTGGTYSTLKVQPAELEDSGVYFCASSYGTPNTGELFFGEGSRLTVL.

This clonotype appeared a few times. This chain uses TRBV6-1 with TRBJ1-2; no reliable D call. This CDR3 has 15 amino acids. V was cut by 6 bases and J by 3 bases, with 17 bases left in between. CDR1 MNHNS and CDR2 SASEGT come from the germline V gene. The CDR3 coding sequence is TGTGCCAGCAGAGGCAACAATCTTCGAGACTATGGCTACACCTTC. Protein sequence: CASRGNNLRDYGYTF.

This clonotype was seen only a few times. This chain joins TRBV20-1 and TRBJ2-1; D is unclear. This CDR3 comprises 11 residues. Trimming removed 0 bases from V and 10 bases from J, with 7 bases in between. Germline CDR1 and CDR2: DFQATT and SNEGSKA (reference sequence). The CDR3 reads CSARDLGEQFF. In DNA form, the CDR3 reads TGCAGTGCTAGAGATTTGGGGGAGCAGTTCTTC.

This clonotype was counted between two and nine times. The junction departs from the called germline gene at one end, perhaps through a read error. V is TRBV24-1 and J is TRBJ2-7; D remains ambiguous. Per germline, CDR1 KGHDR and CDR2 SFDVKD. CDR3 length: 15 residues. CDR3 region: CATGDLRKAPSEQYF. DNA for the CDR3: TGTGCCACCGGTGATTTGCGTAAGGCCCCTAGCGAGCAGTACTTC.

This clonotype was seen at least ten times. The J gene is TRBJ2-3, the V gene TRBV5-1, with D possibly called TRBD1 or TRBD2 (5 bases each). The CDR3 consists of 13 residues. Germline V gives CDR1 SGHRS, CDR2 YFSETQ. V dropped 5 bases and J dropped 1 base, with 8 bases sitting between them. In DNA form, the CDR3 reads TGCGCCAGCAGGGGGGACGGCACAGATACGCAGTATTTT. Amino acids: CASRGDGTDTQYF.